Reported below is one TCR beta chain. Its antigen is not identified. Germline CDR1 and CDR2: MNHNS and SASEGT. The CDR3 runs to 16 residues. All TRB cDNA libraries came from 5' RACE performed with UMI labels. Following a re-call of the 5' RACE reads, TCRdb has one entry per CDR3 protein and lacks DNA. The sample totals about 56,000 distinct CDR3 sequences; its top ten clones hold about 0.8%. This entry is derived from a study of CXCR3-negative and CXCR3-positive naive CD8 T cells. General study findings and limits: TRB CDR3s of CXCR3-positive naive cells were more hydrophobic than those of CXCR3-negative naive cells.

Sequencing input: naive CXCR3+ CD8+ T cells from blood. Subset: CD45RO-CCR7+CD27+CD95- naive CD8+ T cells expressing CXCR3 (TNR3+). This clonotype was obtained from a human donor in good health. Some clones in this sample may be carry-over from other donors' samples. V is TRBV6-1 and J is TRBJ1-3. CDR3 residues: CASIGGVVSSGNTIYF.